This entry lists 26 T cell receptor beta chains sequenced from one sample in a study of shared clonotypes between healthy human individuals. Data came from immunoSEQ multiplex PCR; TCRdb stores just in-frame clones and leaves some out. The sample has 730,000 or so clones; about three quarters are singletons. The sequenced sample consisted of memory CD4+ T cells sorted from blood. The subset denotes: CD45RA-negative fraction. These receptor sequences come from a woman in her 30s in good health.

This chain connects TRBV5-1 to TRBJ2-1; 9 bases align to TRBD1. The CDR3 contains 16 residues. Per germline, CDR1 SGHRS and CDR2 YFSETQ. The ends lost 2 bases at V and 2 bases at J; junction bases unmatched: 5. The CDR3 region is CASSLQGANTYNEQFF. The CDR3 DNA reads as TGCGCCAGCAGCTTACAGGGGGCGAACACCTACAATGAGCAGTTCTTC.

The rearrangement uses TRBV18 and TRBJ2-1, with 11 bases fitting TRBD2. The CDR3 is 15 amino acids. The V gene end was trimmed by 1 base and the J gene end by 9 bases; junction bases not matched to a gene: 5. Germline assignment: CDR1 KGHSH and CDR2 LQKENI. CDR3 coding DNA: TGTGCCAGCTCACCACTAGCGGGAGGGCCTGGTGAGCAGTTCTTC. Amino acids: CASSPLAGGPGEQFF.

CDR3 region: CASSTLAGASYEQYF. CDR3 nucleotide sequence: TGTGCCAGCAGTACCCTAGCGGGAGCGTCCTACGAGCAGTACTTC. V gene TRBV28 combines with J gene TRBJ2-5, with 10 bases fitting TRBD2. The tail of the sequence fits TRBJ2-7 better, so the J call may be wrong. In germline, CDR1 is MDHEN, CDR2 SYDVKM. The CDR3 covers 15 residues.

The J gene is TRBJ2-3, the V gene TRBV14, with 7 nucleotides matching TRBD2. CDR3 length: 15 amino acids. Germline lookup yields CDR1 SGHDN and CDR2 FVKESK. V lost 0 bases, J lost 9 bases, and 9 bases stayed unmatched. The DNA for the CDR3 is TGTGCCAGCAGCCAAGAGACGGGAGGTCCGAAGACGCAGTATTTT. Its protein product is CASSQETGGPKTQYF.

This CDR3 is CASRAAGLAGLSPFF. The CDR3 bases are TGTGCCAGTAGGGCCGCGGGACTAGCGGGACTCTCCCCGTTCTTC. This sequence joins TRBV19 and TRBJ2-1; 13 nucleotides match TRBD2. Germline values: CDR1 LNHDA, CDR2 SQIVND (reference sequence). V lost 6 bases, J lost 15 bases, and 14 bases stayed unmatched. The CDR3 spans 15 residues.

The rearrangement joins TRBV15 to TRBJ2-1, with 12 bases matching TRBD2. The ends lost 2 bases at V and 9 bases at J; junction bases unmatched: 8. Germline V lookup: CDR1 LNHNV, CDR2 YYDKDF (reference sequence). The CDR3 runs 16 residues. The CDR3 region has the DNA TGTGCCACCAGCAGAAATGGACTAGCGGGATCAGTTGAGCAGTTCTTC. Protein: CATSRNGLAGSVEQFF.

The rearrangement links TRBV7-3 to TRBJ2-2; D may match TRBD1 or TRBD2 (5 bases each). Germline V lookup: CDR1 SGHTA, CDR2 FQGTGA. The CDR3 sequence is 15 residues long. The ends were cut back, 3 bases at V and 0 bases at J, with 8 bases in the middle. CDR3 nucleotides: TGTGCCAGCAGCTTTCGGGGCGCGAACACCGGGGAGCTGTTTTTT. This translates into CASSFRGANTGELFF.

This chain connects TRBV5-4 to TRBJ1-1; 11 nucleotides match TRBD1. V lost 4 bases and J lost 1; bases outside the gene matches: 6. The CDR3 is made up of 16 amino acids. Germline loops: CDR1 SGHNT, CDR2 YYREEE (reference sequence). CDR3 nucleotide sequence: TGTGCCAGCAGCCGGACAGGGGGCGTTAAGAACACTGAAGCTTTCTTT. As protein: CASSRTGGVKNTEAFF.

The chain uses TRBV10-3 and TRBJ2-3, with 7 bases that match TRBD2. V was pared by 8 bases and J by 5 bases, with 4 bases of the junction left unmatched. The length of the CDR3 is 12 residues. The germline CDR1 and CDR2 sequences are ENHRY and SYGVKD. CDR3 in amino acids: CAIAGAGDTQYF. The CDR3 DNA is TGTGCCATCGCGGGAGCTGGAGATACGCAGTATTTT.

This clone was seen repeatedly, ten times or more. This rearrangement joins TRBV28 to TRBJ2-6; D is undetermined. This CDR3 comprises 16 residues. Trimming removed 3 bases from V and 0 bases from J, with 9 bases in between. Germline CDR1 is MDHEN and CDR2 is SYDVKM. The CDR3, as DNA: TGTGCCAGCAGTTTCTTTCCGTTCTCTGGGGCCAACGTCCTGACTTTC. As protein: CASSFFPFSGANVLTF.

The CDR3 nucleotides read TGTGCCAGCAGCTTACAGGGGTACAATGAGCAGTTCTTC. It codes for CASSLQGYNEQFF. The chain recombines TRBV7-2 with TRBJ2-1; D perhaps matches TRBD1 (6 bases). V lost 2 bases to trimming and J lost 4 bases, with 6 bases between them. Germline lookup yields CDR1 SGHTA and CDR2 FQGNSA. The length of the CDR3 is 13 residues.

Many counts were recorded for this clone. The V call is TRBV25-1, the J call TRBJ1-1, with D possibly TRBD1 on 5 matching bases. CDR3 length: 14 residues. Trimming took 5 bases from V and 3 from J, leaving 13 bases between them. In germline, CDR1 is MGHDK, CDR2 SYGVNS. The CDR3 loop is CASSPGGVYTEAFF. CDR3 nucleotides: TGTGCCAGCAGTCCCGGGGGGGTGTACACTGAAGCTTTCTTT.

The gene calls are TRBV15 and TRBJ1-1; D not resolved. Trimming removed 0 bases from V and 0 bases from J, with 11 bases in between. Germline V lookup: CDR1 LNHNV, CDR2 YYDKDF (reference sequence). The CDR3 runs to 16 residues. CDR3: CATSRDRLNVNTEAFF. DNA for the CDR3: TGTGCCACCAGCAGAGATCGGCTCAACGTGAACACTGAAGCTTTCTTT.

The chain employs TRBV15 and TRBJ2-7; D unclear. Per germline, CDR1 LNHNV and CDR2 YYDKDF (reference sequence). The length of the CDR3 is 13 residues. Trimming stripped 0 bases from V and 7 bases from J, with 10 bases between. The CDR3 nucleotides read TGTGCCACCAGCAGAGACGGCGCGTGGGAGCAGTACTTC. Its protein product is CATSRDGAWEQYF.

This chain joins TRBV18 and TRBJ1-2; 7 positions agree with TRBD1. After removal of 5 bases from V and 5 bases from J, the junction contained 2 bases not matched to a gene. This CDR3 has 12 amino acids. The V gene's germline CDR1 is KGHSH and CDR2 LQKENI. DNA of the CDR3: TGTGCCAGCTCATCACAGGGGTATGGCTACACCTTC. This gives the protein CASSSQGYGYTF.

The table lists this clone with many counts. The chain links TRBV1 to TRBJ2-1; the D segment call TRBD2 is taken from the table without a DNA check. TRBV1 is deemed a pseudogene. The CDR3 has 14 amino acids. CDR3 in DNA: TGCACCAGCAGCCAAGGACTAGCGGACAATGAGCAGTTCTTC. The encoded protein is CTSSQGLADNEQFF.

Details on this clone: Since a much larger clone is just one base distant, this may be a read error. The genes are TRBV28 and TRBJ2-6, with TRBD1 identical over 8 bases. The trim removed 6 bases at V and 2 bases at J, leaving 0 bases unmatched. CDR3 length: 14 amino acids. The germline gives CDR1 MDHEN, CDR2 SYDVKM. CDR3 sequence: CASRTGAGANVLTF. CDR3 DNA sequence: TGTGCCAGCAGGACAGGGGCTGGGGCCAACGTCCTGACTTTC. The full variable domain, in which reference TRBV28 and TRBJ2-6 provide the parts outside the CDR3, is DVKVTQSSRYLVKRTGEKVFLECVQDMDHENMFWYRQDPGLGLRLIYFSYDVKMKEKGDIPEGYSVSREKKERFSLILESASTNQTSMYLCASRTGAGANVLTFGAGSRLTVL.

V is TRBV28 and J is TRBJ1-1; D is unresolved. This CDR3 region has 13 residues. Per germline, CDR1 MDHEN and CDR2 SYDVKM. The ends were cut back, 6 bases at V and 1 base at J, with 9 bases in the middle. CDR3 region: CASRSGQNTEAFF. CDR3 sequence (DNA): TGTGCCAGCAGATCGGGCCAGAACACTGAAGCTTTCTTT.

The rearrangement joins TRBV27 to TRBJ1-5; D not resolved. V shed 5 bases and J shed 2 bases, with 16 bases lying between them. Germline CDR1 is MNHEY and CDR2 is SMNVEV (reference sequence). This CDR3 has 16 residues. The CDR3 region is CASSIPRRRGNQPQHF. For the CDR3, the DNA is TGTGCCAGCAGTATCCCCCGCCGTAGGGGCAATCAGCCCCAGCATTTT.

The V gene is TRBV5-1, the J gene TRBJ2-7, with 13 bases matching TRBD2. J was trimmed by 5 bases and V by 2 bases; bases with no gene match: 10. Germline-derived CDR1 and CDR2 are SGHRS and YFSETQ. CDR3 size: 17 residues. The CDR3 nucleotides read TGCGCCAGCAGCTTATACGCGGGGACTAGCGGGACCAACGAGCAGTACTTC. Its translation is CASSLYAGTSGTNEQYF.

The table lists this clone with a few counts. The chain couples TRBV18 to TRBJ1-5; 9 bases line up with TRBD1. This CDR3 is built from 14 residues. The V and J ends lost 5 bases and 4 bases, in that order; junction bases with no gene match: 3. Germline V gene sequence: CDR1 KGHSH, CDR2 LQKENI. The chain's CDR3 is CASSAGTGNQPQHF. The CDR3 coding sequence is TGTGCCAGCTCAGCCGGGACAGGGAATCAGCCCCAGCATTTT.

The V call is TRBV19, the J call TRBJ1-2; D remains unclear. In germline, CDR1 is LNHDA, CDR2 SQIVND (reference sequence). Between the trimmed V and J ends, which lost 1 base and 8 bases, there was a span of 11 bases. This CDR3 region has 13 residues. Here the CDR3 reads CASSIAPDRGYTF. The CDR3 nucleotides are TGTGCCAGTAGTATAGCTCCGGACCGGGGCTACACCTTC.

The chain is built from TRBV11-3 and TRBJ2-3; D unclear. The CDR3 runs 12 residues. Germline assignment: CDR1 SGHNT and CDR2 YENEEA. With 5 bases removed from V and 7 bases from J, the gap between germline ends came to 10 bases. CDR3 in DNA: TGTGCCAGCAGCGAGGAAACGCATACGCAGTATTTT. Translated: CASSEETHTQYF.

The gene calls are TRBV14 and TRBJ2-7; 10 nucleotides line up with TRBD2. This CDR3 has 14 amino acids. Germline V gene data show CDR1 as SGHDN and CDR2 as FVKESK. V dropped 4 bases and J dropped 8; count of bases not matched to a gene: 8. CDR3 sequence reads: CASSLSSGSKKQYF. CDR3 coding DNA: TGTGCCAGCAGCCTATCTAGCGGGAGTAAGAAGCAGTACTTC.

This clone was seen ten or more times. The chain recombines TRBV19 with TRBJ2-7; TRBD2 matches 12 bases. The CDR3 extends over 14 amino acids. Germline CDR1 LNHDA, CDR2 SQIVND (reference sequence). V gave up 9 bases and J gave up 5 bases; unmatched junction bases: 8. The CDR3 DNA sequence: TGTGCCAGCTCCCTAGCGGGAGGGCCCGACGAGCAGTACTTC. Translated, it gives CASSLAGGPDEQYF.

The J gene is TRBJ2-7, the V gene TRBV29-1; D is possibly TRBD2 (6 bases). Trimming removed 6 bases from V and 11 bases from J, with 20 bases in between. The CDR3 spans 12 residues. CDR1 is SQVTM and CDR2 is ANQGSEA in the germline V gene. This CDR3 is CSVRAGTTWEYF. The CDR3 coding sequence is TGCAGCGTCCGTGCGGGAACTACCTGGGAGTACTTC.